This TCR beta chain was captured by sequencing in a study of a mutant IDH1 vaccine in newly diagnosed glioma. Overall study context: Onset of vaccination occurred 4-6 weeks following radiotherapy alone, or with temozolomide cycles. Previous care, which was radiotherapy, temozolomide, or both, most often involved both. Study-wide results and limits: The authors found pseudoprogression apparently unrelated to changes in top peripheral T cell clonotypes.

CDR1 and CDR2 (germline): SGHDT, YYEEEE. The CDR3 is 12 amino acids. Trimming cost V 4 bases and J 4 bases, with 9 bases left between them. Time point of the sample: week 47, end of study. The study gave 300 ug of mutant IDH1 20-mer peptide per vaccine dose, with topical imiquimod. The patients received vaccinations eight times, in weeks 1, 3, 5, 7, 11, 15, 19 and 23. This clone appeared once. Its antigen is unknown. Assay: immunoSEQ multiplex PCR; the TCRdb copy retains only in-frame clones and omits some. The table has 90,000 to 100,000 clones, over 85% seen once. V is TRBV5-6 and J is TRBJ2-7, with no clear D. The origin of this receptor is a woman between 50 and 59 years old with glioma. Sample: PBMCs, taken from a glioma patient whose treatment included an IDH1 peptide vaccine. The CDR3: CASSRNLYEQYF. CDR3 nucleotides: TGTGCCAGCAGCCGCAATCTGTACGAGCAGTACTTC.